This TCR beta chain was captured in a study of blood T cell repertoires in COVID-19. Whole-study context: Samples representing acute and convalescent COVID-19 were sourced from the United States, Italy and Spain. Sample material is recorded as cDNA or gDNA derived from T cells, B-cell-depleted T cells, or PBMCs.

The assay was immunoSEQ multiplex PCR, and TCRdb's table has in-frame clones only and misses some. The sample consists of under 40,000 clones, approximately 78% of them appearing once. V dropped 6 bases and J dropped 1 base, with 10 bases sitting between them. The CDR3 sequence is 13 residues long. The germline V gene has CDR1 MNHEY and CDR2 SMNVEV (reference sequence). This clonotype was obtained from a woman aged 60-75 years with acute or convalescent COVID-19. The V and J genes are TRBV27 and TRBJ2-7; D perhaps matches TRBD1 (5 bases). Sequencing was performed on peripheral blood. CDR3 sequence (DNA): TGTGCCAGCAGGCCAGGGCGATCCTACGAGCAGTACTTC. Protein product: CASRPGRSYEQYF.